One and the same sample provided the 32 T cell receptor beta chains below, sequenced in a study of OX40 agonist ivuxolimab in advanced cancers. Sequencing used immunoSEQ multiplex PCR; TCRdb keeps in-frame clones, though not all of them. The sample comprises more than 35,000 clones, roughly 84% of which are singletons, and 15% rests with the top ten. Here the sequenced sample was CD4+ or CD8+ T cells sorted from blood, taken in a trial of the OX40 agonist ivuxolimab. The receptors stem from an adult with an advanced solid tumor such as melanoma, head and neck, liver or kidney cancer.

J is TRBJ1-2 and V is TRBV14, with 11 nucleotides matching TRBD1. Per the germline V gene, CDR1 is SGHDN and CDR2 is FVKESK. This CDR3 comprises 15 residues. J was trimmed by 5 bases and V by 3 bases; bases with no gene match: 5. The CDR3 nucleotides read TGTGCCAGCAGCCATGAGGGACAGGGGGTTTATGGCTACACCTTC. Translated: CASSHEGQGVYGYTF.

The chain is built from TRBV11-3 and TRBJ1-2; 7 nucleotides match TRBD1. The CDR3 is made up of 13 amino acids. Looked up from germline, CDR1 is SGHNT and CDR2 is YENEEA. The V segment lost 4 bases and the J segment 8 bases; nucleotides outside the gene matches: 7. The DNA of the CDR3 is TGTGCCAGCAGCTCCGGGACAGCGGAAGGCTACACCTTC. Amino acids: CASSSGTAEGYTF. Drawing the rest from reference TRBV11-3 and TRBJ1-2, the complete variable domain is EAGVVQSPRYKIIEKKQPVAFWCNPISGHNTLYWYLQNLGQGPELLIRYENEEAVDDSQLPKDRFSAERLKGVDSTLKIQPAELGDSAVYLCASSSGTAEGYTFGSGTRLTVV.

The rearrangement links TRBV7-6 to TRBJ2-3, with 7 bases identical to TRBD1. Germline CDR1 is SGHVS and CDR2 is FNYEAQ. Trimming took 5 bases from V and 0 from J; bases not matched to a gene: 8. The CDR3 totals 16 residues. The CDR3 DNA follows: TGTGCCAGCAGCCCGCACAGGGGCGGGAGCACAGATACGCAGTATTTT. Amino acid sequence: CASSPHRGGSTDTQYF.

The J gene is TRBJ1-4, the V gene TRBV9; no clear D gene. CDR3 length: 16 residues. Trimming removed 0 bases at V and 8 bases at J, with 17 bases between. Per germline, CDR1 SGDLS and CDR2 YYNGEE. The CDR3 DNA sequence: TGTGCCAGCAGCGTAGGAAGTATGGGGTCGGAGGAAAAACTGTTTTTT. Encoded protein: CASSVGSMGSEEKLFF.

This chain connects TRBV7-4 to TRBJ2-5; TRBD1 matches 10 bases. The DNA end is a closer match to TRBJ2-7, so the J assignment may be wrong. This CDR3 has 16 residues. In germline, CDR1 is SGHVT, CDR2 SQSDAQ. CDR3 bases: TGTGCCAGCAGCTTCGAGAGACAGGGGGCGATATACGAGCAGTACTTC. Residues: CASSFERQGAIYEQYF.

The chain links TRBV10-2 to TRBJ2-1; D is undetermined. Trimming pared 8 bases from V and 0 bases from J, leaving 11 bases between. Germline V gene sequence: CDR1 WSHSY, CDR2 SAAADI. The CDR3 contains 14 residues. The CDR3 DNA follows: TGCGCCAGCGGAGAGATTAGCTCCTACAATGAGCAGTTCTTC. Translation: CASGEISSYNEQFF.

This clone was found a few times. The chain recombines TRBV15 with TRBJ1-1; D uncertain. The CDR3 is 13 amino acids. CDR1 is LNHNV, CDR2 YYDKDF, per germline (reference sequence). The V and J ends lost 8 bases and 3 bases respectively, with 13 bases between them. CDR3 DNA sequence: TGTGCCACCCGGAATTTGGGATACACTGAAGCTTTCTTT. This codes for CATRNLGYTEAFF.

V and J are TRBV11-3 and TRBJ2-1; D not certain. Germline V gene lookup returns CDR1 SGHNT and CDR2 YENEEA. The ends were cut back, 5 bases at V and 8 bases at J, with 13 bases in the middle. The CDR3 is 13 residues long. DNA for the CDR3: TGTGCCAGCAGCCCATGGCAGCGCGATGAGCAGTTCTTC. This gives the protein CASSPWQRDEQFF. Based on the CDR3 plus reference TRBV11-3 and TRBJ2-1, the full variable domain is EAGVVQSPRYKIIEKKQPVAFWCNPISGHNTLYWYLQNLGQGPELLIRYENEEAVDDSQLPKDRFSAERLKGVDSTLKIQPAELGDSAVYLCASSPWQRDEQFFGPGTRLTVL.

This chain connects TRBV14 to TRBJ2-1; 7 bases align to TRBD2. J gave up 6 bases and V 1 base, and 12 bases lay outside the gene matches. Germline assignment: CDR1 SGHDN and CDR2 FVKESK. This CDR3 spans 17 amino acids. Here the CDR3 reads CASSQVERLAAFNEQFF. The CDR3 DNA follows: TGTGCCAGCAGCCAAGTCGAGCGGCTAGCGGCCTTCAATGAGCAGTTCTTC.

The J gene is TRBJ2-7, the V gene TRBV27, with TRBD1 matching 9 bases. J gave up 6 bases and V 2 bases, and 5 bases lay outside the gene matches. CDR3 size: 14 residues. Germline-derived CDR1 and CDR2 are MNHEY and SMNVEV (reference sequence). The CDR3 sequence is CASSLGTGIGEQYF. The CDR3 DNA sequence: TGTGCCAGCAGTTTAGGGACAGGGATCGGCGAGCAGTACTTC.

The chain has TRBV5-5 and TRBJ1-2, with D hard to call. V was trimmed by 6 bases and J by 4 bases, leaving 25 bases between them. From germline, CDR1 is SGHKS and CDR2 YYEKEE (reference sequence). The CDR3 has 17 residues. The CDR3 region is CASIQPWEGANPYGYTF. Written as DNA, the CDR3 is TGTGCCAGCATCCAGCCCTGGGAGGGCGCCAATCCCTATGGCTACACCTTC.

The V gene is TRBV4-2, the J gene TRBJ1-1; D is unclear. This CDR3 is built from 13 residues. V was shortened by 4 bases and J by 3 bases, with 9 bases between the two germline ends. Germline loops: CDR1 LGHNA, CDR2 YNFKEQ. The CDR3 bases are TGTGCCAGCAGCCTTCGGGGTTACACTGAAGCTTTCTTT. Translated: CASSLRGYTEAFF.

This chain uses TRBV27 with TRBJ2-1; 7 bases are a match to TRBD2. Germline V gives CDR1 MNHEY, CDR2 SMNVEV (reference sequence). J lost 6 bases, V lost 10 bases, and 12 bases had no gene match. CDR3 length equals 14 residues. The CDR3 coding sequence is TGTGCCACCGGATTCTCCGGGACTACCAATGAGCAGTTCTTC. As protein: CATGFSGTTNEQFF.

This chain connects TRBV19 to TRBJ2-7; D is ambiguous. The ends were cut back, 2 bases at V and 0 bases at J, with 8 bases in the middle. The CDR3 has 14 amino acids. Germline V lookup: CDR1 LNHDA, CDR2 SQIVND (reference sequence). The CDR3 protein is CASSIQDSSYEQYF. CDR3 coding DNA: TGTGCCAGTAGTATACAGGATAGCTCCTACGAGCAGTACTTC.

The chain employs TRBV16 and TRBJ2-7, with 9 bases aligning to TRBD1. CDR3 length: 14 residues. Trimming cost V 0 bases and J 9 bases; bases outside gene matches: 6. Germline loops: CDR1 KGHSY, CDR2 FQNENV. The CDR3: CASSQSGTGYRQYF. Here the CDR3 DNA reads TGTGCCAGCAGCCAATCCGGGACAGGGTACAGGCAGTACTTC.

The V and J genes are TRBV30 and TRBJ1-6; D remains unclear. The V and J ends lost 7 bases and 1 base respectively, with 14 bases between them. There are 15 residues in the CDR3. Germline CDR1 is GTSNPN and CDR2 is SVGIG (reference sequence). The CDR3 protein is CASDWEGSYNSPLHF. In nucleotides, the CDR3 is TGTGCCTCAGACTGGGAAGGATCCTATAATTCACCCCTCCACTTT.

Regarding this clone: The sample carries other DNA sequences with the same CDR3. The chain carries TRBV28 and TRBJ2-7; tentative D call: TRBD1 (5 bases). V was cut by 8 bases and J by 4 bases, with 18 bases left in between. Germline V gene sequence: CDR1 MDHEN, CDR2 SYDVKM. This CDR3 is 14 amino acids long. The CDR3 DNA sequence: TGTGCCAGCCGCCCCGCAGGGATAGGGTACGAGCAGTACTTC. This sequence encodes CASRPAGIGYEQYF. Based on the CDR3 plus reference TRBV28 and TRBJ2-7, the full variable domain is DVKVTQSSRYLVKRTGEKVFLECVQDMDHENMFWYRQDPGLGLRLIYFSYDVKMKEKGDIPEGYSVSREKKERFSLILESASTNQTSMYLCASRPAGIGYEQYFGPGTRLTVT.

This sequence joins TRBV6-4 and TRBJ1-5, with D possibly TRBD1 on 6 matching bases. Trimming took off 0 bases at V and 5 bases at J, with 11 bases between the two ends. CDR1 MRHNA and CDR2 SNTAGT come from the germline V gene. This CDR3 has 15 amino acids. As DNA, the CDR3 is TGTGCCAGCAGTGACTCACTACAGGGCTATCAGCCCCAGCATTTT. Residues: CASSDSLQGYQPQHF.

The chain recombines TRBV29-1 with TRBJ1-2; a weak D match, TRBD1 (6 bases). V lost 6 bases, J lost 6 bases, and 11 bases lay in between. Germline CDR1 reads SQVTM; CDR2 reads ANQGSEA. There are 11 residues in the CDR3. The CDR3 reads CSVHGGNGYTF. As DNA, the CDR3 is TGCAGCGTCCATGGGGGCAATGGCTACACCTTC.

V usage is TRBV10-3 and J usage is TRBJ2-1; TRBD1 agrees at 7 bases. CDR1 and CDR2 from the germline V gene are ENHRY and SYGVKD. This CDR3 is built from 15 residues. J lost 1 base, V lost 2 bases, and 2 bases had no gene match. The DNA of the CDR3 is TGTGCCATCAGTGAGAGGACAGGTTCCTACAATGAGCAGTTCTTC. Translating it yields CAISERTGSYNEQFF.

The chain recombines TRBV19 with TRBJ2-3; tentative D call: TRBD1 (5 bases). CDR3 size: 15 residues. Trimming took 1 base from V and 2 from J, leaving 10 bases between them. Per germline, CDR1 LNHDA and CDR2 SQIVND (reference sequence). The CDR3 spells CASSIAYRPTDTQYF. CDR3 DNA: TGTGCCAGTAGTATAGCTTACAGGCCCACAGATACGCAGTATTTT.

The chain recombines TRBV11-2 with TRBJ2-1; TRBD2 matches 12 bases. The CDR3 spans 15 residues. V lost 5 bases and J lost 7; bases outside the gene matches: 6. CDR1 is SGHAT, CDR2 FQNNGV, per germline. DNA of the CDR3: TGTGCCAGCAGCCCGACTAGCGGGAGACGAAATGAGCAGTTCTTC. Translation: CASSPTSGRRNEQFF.

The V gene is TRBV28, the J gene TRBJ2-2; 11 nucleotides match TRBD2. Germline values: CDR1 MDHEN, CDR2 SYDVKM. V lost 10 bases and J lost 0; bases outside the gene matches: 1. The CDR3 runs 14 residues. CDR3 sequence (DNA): TGTGCCATTAGCGGGAGGGCGAACACCGGGGAGCTGTTTTTT. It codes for CAISGRANTGELFF.

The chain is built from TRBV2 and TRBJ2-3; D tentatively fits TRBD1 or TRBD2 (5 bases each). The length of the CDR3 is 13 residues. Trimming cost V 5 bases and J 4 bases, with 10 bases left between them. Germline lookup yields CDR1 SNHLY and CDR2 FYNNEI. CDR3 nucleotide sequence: TGTGCCAGCAGTAACTGGGACCCAGATACGCAGTATTTT. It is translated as CASSNWDPDTQYF.

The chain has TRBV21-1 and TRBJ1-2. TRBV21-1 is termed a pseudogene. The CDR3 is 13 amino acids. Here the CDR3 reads CASRQQRRNGYTF. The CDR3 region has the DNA TGTGCCAGCAGACAGCAAAGGAGAAATGGCTACACCTTC.

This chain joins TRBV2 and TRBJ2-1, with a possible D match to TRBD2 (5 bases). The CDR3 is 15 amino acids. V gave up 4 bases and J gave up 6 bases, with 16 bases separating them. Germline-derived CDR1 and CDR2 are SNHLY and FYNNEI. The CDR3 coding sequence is TGTGCCAGCAGTGCAAGTTTCGTAGGAGGCAATGAGCAGTTCTTC. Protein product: CASSASFVGGNEQFF.

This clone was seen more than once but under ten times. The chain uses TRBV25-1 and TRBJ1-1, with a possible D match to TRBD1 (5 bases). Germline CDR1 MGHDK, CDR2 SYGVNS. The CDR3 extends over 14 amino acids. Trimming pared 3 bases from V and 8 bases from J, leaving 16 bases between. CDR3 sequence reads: CASSDQGLAQEAFF. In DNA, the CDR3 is TGTGCCAGCAGTGACCAGGGCTTAGCCCAAGAAGCTTTCTTT.

CDR3 coding DNA: TGTGCCAGCAGCGGGAGCCGTGGTTTCACAGATACGCAGTATTTT. This translates into CASSGSRGFTDTQYF. V gene TRBV7-9 combines with J gene TRBJ2-3; D might be TRBD2 (5 bases). There are 15 residues in the CDR3. CDR1 and CDR2 (germline): SEHNR, FQNEAQ (reference sequence). V lost 5 bases and J lost 2, with 14 bases in between.

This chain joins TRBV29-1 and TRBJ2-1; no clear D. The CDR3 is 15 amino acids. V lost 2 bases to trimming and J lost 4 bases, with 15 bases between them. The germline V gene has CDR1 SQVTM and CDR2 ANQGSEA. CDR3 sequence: CSVENSVATYNEQFF. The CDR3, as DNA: TGCAGCGTTGAAAACTCGGTAGCAACTTACAATGAGCAGTTCTTC.

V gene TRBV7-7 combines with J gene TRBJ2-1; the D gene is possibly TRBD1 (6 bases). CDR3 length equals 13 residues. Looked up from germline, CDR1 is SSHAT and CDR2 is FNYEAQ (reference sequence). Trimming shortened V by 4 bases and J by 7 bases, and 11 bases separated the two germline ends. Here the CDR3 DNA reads TGTGCCAGCAGCTCGGAGCAGGGGAATGAGCAGTTCTTC. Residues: CASSSEQGNEQFF. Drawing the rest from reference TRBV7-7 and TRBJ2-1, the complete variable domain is GAGVSQSPRYKVTKRGQDVTLRCDPISSHATLYWYQQALGQGPEFLTYFNYEAQPDKSGLPSDRFSAERPEGSISTLTIQRTEQRDSAMYRCASSSEQGNEQFFGPGTRLTVL.

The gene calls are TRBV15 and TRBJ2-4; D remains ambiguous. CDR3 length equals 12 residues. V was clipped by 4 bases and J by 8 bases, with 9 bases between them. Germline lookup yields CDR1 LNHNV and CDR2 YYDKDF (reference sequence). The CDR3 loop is CATSMGMDIQYF. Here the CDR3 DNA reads TGTGCCACCAGCATGGGAATGGACATTCAGTACTTC.

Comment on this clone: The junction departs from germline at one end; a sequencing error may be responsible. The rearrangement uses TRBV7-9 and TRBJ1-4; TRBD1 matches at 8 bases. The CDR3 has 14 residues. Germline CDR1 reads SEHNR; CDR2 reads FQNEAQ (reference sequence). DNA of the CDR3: TGTGCCAGCAGCCTAGCAGGGGGCGGTGAAAAACTGTTTTTT. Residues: CASSLAGGGEKLFF.